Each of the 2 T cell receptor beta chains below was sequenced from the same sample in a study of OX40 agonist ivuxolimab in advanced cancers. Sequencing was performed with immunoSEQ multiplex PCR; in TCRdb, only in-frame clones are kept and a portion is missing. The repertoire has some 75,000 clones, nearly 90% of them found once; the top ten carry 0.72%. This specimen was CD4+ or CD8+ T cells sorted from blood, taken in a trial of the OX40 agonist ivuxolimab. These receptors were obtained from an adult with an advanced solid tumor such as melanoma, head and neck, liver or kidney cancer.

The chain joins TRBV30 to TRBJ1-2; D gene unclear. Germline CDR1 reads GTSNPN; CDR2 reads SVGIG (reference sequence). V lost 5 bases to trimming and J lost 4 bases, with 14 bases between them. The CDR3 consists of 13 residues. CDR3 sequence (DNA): TGTGCCTGGGGAGGACCCCCGAGCTATGGCTACACCTTC. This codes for CAWGGPPSYGYTF.

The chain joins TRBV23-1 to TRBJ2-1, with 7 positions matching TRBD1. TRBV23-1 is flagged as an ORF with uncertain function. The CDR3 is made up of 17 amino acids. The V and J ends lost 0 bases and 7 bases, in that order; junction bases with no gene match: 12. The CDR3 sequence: CASSQSGKRGRWNEQFF. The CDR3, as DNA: TGCGCCAGCAGTCAATCGGGTAAGAGGGGGCGTTGGAATGAGCAGTTCTTC.